This TCR beta chain was identified during a study of blood T cells in healthy people across ages. Combining a sample-barcoded 5' primer with a J-beta primer mix, a second PCR ran for roughly 7 to 11 cycles. TCRdb redid the calling of the 5' RACE reads with MiXCR, one entry per CDR3 protein. The sample includes almost 800,000 distinct CDR3 sequences, about three fifths of them seen just once. With 5 bases clipped from V and 7 bases from J, the junction kept 10 bases outside the gene matches. This CDR3 is 14 amino acids long. Germline-derived CDR1 and CDR2 are SQVTM and ANQGSEA. The TCR was taken from a man aged 25-45 years in good health. Sample: blood. The chain has TRBV29-1 and TRBJ2-1; 8 positions agree with TRBD2. CDR3 in DNA: TGCAGCGTTCCGCCCCGGGGGGGGCGGAATGAGCAGTTCTTC. Protein product: CSVPPRGGRNEQFF.